This T cell receptor (beta chain) was found in a study of T cells in Graves' hyperthyroidism and ophthalmopathy. Points on this clonotype: One end of the junction fails to match germline, which may point to a read error.

It was RNA transcripts that yielded the amplified TCR beta CDR3 regions. An initial round of RT-PCR targeting the TCR CDR3 relied on the HTBI primer set. TCRdb reanalysed the multiplex PCR reads using MiXCR and keeps one entry per CDR3 protein. Of some 200,000 distinct CDR3 sequences in the sample, under 20% were seen once. Germline CDR1 SGHAT, CDR2 FQDESV (reference sequence). The CDR3 is made up of 15 amino acids. The V and J genes are TRBV11-1 and TRBJ1-4; 9 bases fit TRBD1. The sequencing input was blood. The source of this sequence is a man aged 50 to 60 with Graves' hyperthyroidism. CDR3 sequence (DNA): TGTGCCAGCAGCCCTCCGGGACAGGGTCATGAAAAACTGGTTTTT. This sequence encodes CASSPPGQGHEKLVF.